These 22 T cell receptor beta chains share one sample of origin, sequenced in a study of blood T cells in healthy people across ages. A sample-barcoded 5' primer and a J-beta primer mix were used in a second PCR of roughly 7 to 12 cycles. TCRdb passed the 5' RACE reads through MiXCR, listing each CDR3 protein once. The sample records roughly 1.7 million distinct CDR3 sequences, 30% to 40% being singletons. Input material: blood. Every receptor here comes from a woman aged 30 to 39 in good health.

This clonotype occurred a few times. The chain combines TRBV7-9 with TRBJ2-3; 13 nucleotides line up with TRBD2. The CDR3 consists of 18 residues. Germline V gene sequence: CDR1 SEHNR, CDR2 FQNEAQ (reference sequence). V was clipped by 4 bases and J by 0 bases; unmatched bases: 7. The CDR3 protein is CASSSGLAGVPSTDTQYF. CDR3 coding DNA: TGTGCCAGCAGCTCAGGACTAGCGGGGGTGCCTAGCACAGATACGCAGTATTTT. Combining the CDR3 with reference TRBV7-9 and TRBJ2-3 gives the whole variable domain DTGVSQNPRHKITKRGQNVTFRCDPISEHNRLYWYRQTLGQGPEFLTYFQNEAQLEKSRLLSDRFSAERPKGSFSTLEIQRTEQGDSAMYLCASSSGLAGVPSTDTQYFGPGTRLTVL.

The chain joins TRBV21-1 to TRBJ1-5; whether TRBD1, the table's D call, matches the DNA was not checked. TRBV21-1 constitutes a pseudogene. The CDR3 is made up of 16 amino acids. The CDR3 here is CASSSDREESNQPQHF. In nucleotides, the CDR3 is TGTGCCAGCAGCAGTGACAGGGAGGAGAGCAATCAGCCCCAGCATTTT.

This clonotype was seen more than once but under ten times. CDR3 DNA sequence: TGTGCCAGCAACCCCGGGACCACGCAGCCCGATACGCAGTATTTT. This codes for CASNPGTTQPDTQYF. V is TRBV12-1 and J is TRBJ2-3; TRBD1 is taken as the D call from the table, unchecked against the DNA. TRBV12-1 represents a pseudogene. This CDR3 comprises 15 residues.

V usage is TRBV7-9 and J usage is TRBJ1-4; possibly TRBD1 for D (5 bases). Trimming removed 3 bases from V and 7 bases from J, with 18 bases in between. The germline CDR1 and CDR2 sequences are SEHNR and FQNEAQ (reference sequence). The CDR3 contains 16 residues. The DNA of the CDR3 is TGTGCCAGCAGCTTCCCCCCGGGGCAGAGCGTTGAAAAACTGTTTTTT. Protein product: CASSFPPGQSVEKLFF.

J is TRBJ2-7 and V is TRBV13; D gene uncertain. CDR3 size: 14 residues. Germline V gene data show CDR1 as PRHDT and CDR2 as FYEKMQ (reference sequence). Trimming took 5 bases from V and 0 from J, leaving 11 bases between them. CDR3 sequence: CASSLSWVSYEQYF. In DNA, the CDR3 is TGTGCCAGCAGCCTGTCTTGGGTCTCCTACGAGCAGTACTTC. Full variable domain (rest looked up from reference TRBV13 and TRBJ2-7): AAGVIQSPRHLIKEKRETATLKCYPIPRHDTVYWYQQGPGQDPQFLISFYEKMQSDKGSIPDRFSAQQFSDYHSELNMSSLELGDSALYFCASSLSWVSYEQYFGPGTRLTVT.

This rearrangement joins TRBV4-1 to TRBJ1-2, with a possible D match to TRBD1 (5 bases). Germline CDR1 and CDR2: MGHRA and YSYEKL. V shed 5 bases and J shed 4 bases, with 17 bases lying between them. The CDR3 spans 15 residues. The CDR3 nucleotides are TGCGCCAGCAGCACAGCGGGGGGTCAGGTCTATGGCTACACCTTC. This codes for CASSTAGGQVYGYTF.

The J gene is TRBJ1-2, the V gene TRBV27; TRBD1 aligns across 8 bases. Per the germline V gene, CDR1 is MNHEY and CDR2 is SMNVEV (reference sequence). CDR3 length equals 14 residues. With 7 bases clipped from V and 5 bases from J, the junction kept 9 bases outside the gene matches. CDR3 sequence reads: CASTSAGTGYGYTF. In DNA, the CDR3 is TGTGCCAGCACTTCAGCCGGGACAGGTTATGGCTACACCTTC.

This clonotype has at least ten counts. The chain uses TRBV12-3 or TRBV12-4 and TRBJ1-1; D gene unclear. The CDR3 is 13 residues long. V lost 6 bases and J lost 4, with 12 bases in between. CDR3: CASSLTWGTEAFF. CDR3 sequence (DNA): TGTGCCAGCAGCCTAACCTGGGGCACTGAAGCTTTCTTT.

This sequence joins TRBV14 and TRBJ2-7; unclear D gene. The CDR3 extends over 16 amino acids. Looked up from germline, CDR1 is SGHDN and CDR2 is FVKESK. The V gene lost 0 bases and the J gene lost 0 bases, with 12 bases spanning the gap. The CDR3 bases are TGTGCCAGCAGCCAAGAAGGGTGGCAGTCCTCCTACGAGCAGTACTTC. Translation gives CASSQEGWQSSYEQYF.

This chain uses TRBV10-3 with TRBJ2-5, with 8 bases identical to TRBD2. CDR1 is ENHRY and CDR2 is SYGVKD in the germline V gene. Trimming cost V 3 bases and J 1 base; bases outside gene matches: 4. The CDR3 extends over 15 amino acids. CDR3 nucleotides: TGTGCCATCAGTGACGTGCGGGGGGCCCAAGAGACCCAGTACTTC. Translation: CAISDVRGAQETQYF.

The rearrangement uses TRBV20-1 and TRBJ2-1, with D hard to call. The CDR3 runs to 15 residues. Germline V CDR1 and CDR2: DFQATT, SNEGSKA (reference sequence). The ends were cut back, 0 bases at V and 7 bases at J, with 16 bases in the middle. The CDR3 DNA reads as TGCAGTGCTAGAGATTCCTCAAAGGTGGGGAATGAGCAGTTCTTC. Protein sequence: CSARDSSKVGNEQFF.

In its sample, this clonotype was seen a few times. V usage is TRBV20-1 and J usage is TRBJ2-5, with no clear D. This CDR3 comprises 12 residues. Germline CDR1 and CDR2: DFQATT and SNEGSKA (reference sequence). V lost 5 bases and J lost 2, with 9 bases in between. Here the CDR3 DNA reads TGCAGTGCTTTCTTAGGTCAAGAGACCCAGTACTTC. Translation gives CSAFLGQETQYF.

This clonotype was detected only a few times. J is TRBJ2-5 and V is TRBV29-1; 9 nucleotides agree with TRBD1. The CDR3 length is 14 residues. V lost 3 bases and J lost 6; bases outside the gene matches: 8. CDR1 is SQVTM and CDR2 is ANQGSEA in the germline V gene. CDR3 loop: CSVDPGTGLKTQYF. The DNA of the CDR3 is TGCAGCGTTGATCCCGGGACAGGGCTGAAGACCCAGTACTTC.

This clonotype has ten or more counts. This CDR3 reads CASLRGVLYEQYF. DNA of the CDR3: TGTGCCAGCTTGCGGGGGGTCCTCTACGAGCAGTACTTC. The chain uses TRBV25-1 and TRBJ2-7, with 8 bases fitting TRBD2. This CDR3 has 13 residues. V lost 8 bases, J lost 3 bases, and 6 bases stayed unmatched. In germline, CDR1 is MGHDK, CDR2 SYGVNS.

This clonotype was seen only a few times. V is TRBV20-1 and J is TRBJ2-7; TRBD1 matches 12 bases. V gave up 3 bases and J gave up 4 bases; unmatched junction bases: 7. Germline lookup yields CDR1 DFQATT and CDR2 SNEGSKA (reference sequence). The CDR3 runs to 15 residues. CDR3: CSARAGTGGDYEQYF. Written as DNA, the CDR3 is TGCAGTGCTAGGGCCGGGACAGGGGGCGATTACGAGCAGTACTTC.

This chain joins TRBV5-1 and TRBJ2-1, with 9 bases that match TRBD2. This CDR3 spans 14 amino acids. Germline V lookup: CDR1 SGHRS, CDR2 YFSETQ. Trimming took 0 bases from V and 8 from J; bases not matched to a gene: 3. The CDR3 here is CASSLGTSAHEQFF. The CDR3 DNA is TGCGCCAGCAGCTTGGGGACTAGCGCCCATGAGCAGTTCTTC.

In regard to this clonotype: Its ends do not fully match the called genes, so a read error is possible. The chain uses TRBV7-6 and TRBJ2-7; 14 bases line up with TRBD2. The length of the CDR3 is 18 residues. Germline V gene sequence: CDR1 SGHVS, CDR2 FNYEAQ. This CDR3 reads CAGSLGTSGGQSSYEQYF. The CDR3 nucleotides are TGTGCCGGCAGCTTAGGGACTAGCGGGGGCCAGAGCTCCTACGAGCAGTACTTC.

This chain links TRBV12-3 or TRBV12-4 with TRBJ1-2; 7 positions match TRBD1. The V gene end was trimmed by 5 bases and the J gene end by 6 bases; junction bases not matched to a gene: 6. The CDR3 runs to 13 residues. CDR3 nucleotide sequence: TGTGCCAGCAGTATTGACAGGGTCCATGGCTACACCTTC. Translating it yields CASSIDRVHGYTF.

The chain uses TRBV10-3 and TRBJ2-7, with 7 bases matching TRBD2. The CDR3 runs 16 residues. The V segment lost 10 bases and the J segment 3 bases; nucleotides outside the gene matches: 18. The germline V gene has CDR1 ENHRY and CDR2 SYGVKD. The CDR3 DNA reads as TGTGCCAGCAATCAAGGGCGGGGGAGTCCGTTCTACGAGCAGTACTTC. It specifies CASNQGRGSPFYEQYF.

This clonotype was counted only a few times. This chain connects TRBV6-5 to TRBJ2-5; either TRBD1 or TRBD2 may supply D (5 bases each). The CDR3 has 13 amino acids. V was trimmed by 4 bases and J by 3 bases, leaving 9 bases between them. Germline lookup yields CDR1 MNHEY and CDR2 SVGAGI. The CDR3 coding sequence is TGTGCCAGCAGTTGGGTGGGGGAAGAGACCCAGTACTTC. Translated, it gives CASSWVGEETQYF.

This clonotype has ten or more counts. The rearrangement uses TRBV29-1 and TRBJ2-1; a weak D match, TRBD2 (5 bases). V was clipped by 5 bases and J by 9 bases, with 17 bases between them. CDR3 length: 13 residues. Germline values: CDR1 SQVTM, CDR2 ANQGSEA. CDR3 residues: CSVSRLLSGEQFF. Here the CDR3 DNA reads TGCAGCGTTTCTCGACTACTCTCGGGTGAGCAGTTCTTC.

This CDR3 is CASSLLDSYNSPLHF. CDR3 nucleotides: TGTGCCAGCAGTTTACTAGACTCCTATAATTCACCCCTCCACTTT. The J gene is TRBJ1-6, the V gene TRBV12-3 or TRBV12-4, with unresolved D. V lost 2 bases and J lost 0, with 5 bases in between. The CDR3 covers 15 residues.